This T cell receptor beta chain was identified during a study of regulatory T cells in long-lasting Graves disease. Study observations and caveats: Persistent disease showed a preference for TRBV28, TRBJ1-2 and TRBJ2-5.

Notes on this clonotype: What it binds is unknown.

Libraries of TCR beta came from iRepertoire HTBI primers plus Arm-PCR of CDR3 regions. TCRdb re-derived calls from the multiplex PCR reads in MiXCR, one entry per CDR3 protein. In the table there are about 540,000 distinct CDR3 sequences, about 13% of which are singletons. Documented time point: newly diagnosed GD, antithyroid drugs for less than 3 months. PBMC-extracted RNA yielded the TCR library. CDR3 length equals 16 residues. CDR1 and CDR2 from the germline V gene are LGHNA and YNFKEQ. V was shortened by 0 bases and J by 8 bases, with 16 bases between the two germline ends. The same sample was also studied in work on T cells in Graves' hyperthyroidism and ophthalmopathy. This second study says: The model made its ophthalmopathy prediction, and onset followed a median approximately 6 months later.

This sequence was found in a man between 25 and 39 years old with Graves disease. This sequence joins TRBV4-2 and TRBJ1-4; D remains ambiguous. The source was peripheral blood mononuclear cells (PBMCs), collected at new diagnosis, from a patient treated with antithyroid drugs. For the CDR3, the DNA is TGTGCCAGCAGCCAAGAGTACCAAAAAGGGCGGGAAAAACTGTTTTTT. As protein: CASSQEYQKGREKLFF.